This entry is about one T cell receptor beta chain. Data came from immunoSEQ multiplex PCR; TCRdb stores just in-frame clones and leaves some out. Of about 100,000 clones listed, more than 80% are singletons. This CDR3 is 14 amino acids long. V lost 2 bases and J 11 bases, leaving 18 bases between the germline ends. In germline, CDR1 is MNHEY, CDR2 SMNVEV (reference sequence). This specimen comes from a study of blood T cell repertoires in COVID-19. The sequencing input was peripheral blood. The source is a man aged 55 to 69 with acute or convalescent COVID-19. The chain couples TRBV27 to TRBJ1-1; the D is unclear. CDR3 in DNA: TGTGCCAGCAGTTTACTAGCGTCGGGGAATGGGGCTTTCTTT. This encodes CASSLLASGNGAFF.